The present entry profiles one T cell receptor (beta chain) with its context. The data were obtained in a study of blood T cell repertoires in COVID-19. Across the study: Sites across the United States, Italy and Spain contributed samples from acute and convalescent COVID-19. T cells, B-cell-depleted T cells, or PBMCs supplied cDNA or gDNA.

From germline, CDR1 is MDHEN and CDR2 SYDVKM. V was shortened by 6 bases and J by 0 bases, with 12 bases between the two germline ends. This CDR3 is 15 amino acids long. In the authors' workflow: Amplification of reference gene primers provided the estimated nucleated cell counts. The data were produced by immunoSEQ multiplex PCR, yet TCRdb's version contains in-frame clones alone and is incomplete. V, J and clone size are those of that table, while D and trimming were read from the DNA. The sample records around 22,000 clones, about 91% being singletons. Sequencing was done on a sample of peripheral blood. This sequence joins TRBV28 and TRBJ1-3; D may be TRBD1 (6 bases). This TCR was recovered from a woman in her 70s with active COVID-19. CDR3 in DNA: TGTGCCAGCAGACCCGGGACACTCTCTGGAAACACCATATATTTT. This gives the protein CASRPGTLSGNTIYF.